These 31 T cell receptor beta chains share one sample of origin, sequenced in a study of brain T cells in children with intractable seizures. The time point: blood from clinic visit 5 months post-surgery; TSC patient then seizure free. Profiling relied on immunoSEQ multiplex PCR, and the TCRdb table lists in-frame clones only, not all of them. This sample has about 340,000 clones, with over 90% found just once. Source: peripheral blood, taken about 5 months after surgery. Receptors were obtained from a boy younger than two with tuberous sclerosis and intractable seizures.

V and J are TRBV29-1 and TRBJ1-3; D unclear. The germline V gene encodes CDR1 SQVTM and CDR2 ANQGSEA. The length of the CDR3 is 15 residues. Between the trimmed V and J ends, which lost 2 bases and 0 bases, there was a span of 11 bases. CDR3 in amino acids: CSVEPTGVSGNTIYF. CDR3 in DNA: TGCAGCGTTGAACCGACCGGGGTCTCTGGAAACACCATATATTTT.

The chain carries TRBV5-3 and TRBJ1-1, with 8 bases matching TRBD1. TRBV5-3 carries the ORF label, with uncertain function. This CDR3 is 15 amino acids long. Unmatched junction bases numbered 2, after V lost 0 bases and J lost 1 base. The CDR3 sequence: CARSLEGTGNTEAFF. DNA for the CDR3: TGTGCCAGAAGCTTGGAAGGGACAGGGAACACTGAAGCTTTCTTT.

The CDR3 region is CASSTPTQRGDTDTQYF. CDR3 DNA sequence: TGTGCCAGTAGTACCCCCACCCAGCGGGGAGACACAGATACGCAGTATTTT. V gene TRBV19 combines with J gene TRBJ2-3; TRBD2 agrees at 7 bases. V lost 4 bases, J lost 2 bases, and 12 bases stayed unmatched. Germline CDR1 LNHDA, CDR2 SQIVND (reference sequence). CDR3 length: 17 amino acids.

The chain joins TRBV7-2 to TRBJ1-6; TRBD1 might be the D (6 bases). Trimming took 5 bases from V and 4 from J, leaving 12 bases between them. Per the germline V gene, CDR1 is SGHTA and CDR2 is FQGNSA. This CDR3 is built from 15 residues. CDR3 region: CASSEYQGYNSPLHF. As DNA, the CDR3 is TGTGCCAGCAGCGAATACCAGGGGTATAATTCACCCCTCCACTTT.

The chain is built from TRBV6-1 and TRBJ2-5, with 13 nucleotides matching TRBD2. V gave up 3 bases and J gave up 5 bases; unmatched junction bases: 3. The V gene's germline CDR1 is MNHNS and CDR2 SASEGT. This CDR3 is built from 15 residues. CDR3 DNA sequence: TGTGCCAGCAGTGAGGGACTAGCGGGATGGGAGACCCAGTACTTC. This gives the protein CASSEGLAGWETQYF.

This clone was detected once. The chain combines TRBV5-1 with TRBJ1-1, with D uncertain. The germline CDR1 and CDR2 sequences are SGHRS and YFSETQ. The CDR3 is 11 amino acids. V was cut by 2 bases and J by 4 bases, with 3 bases left in between. The CDR3 is CASSFGTEAFF. The CDR3 nucleotides are TGCGCCAGCAGCTTCGGCACTGAAGCTTTCTTT.

The J gene is TRBJ2-2, the V gene TRBV14, with 10 bases lining up with TRBD2. In germline, CDR1 is SGHDN, CDR2 FVKESK. V lost 2 bases to trimming and J lost 5 bases; unmatched junction nucleotides: 8. The CDR3 extends over 17 amino acids. CDR3 DNA sequence: TGTGCCAGCAGCCAACCTAGCGGGAGTTTAATTACCGGGGAGCTGTTTTTT. Its translation is CASSQPSGSLITGELFF.

The V call is TRBV30, the J call TRBJ1-2; 12 positions agree with TRBD1. CDR3 length: 16 amino acids. J was trimmed by 3 bases and V by 3 bases; bases with no gene match: 8. Germline V gives CDR1 GTSNPN, CDR2 SVGIG (reference sequence). CDR3 residues: CAWRAGTGGSYYGYTF. The CDR3 DNA reads as TGTGCCTGGAGGGCCGGGACAGGGGGCTCATACTATGGCTACACCTTC.

V usage is TRBV5-6 and J usage is TRBJ2-7; TRBD1 matches at 8 bases. CDR1 is SGHDT and CDR2 is YYEEEE in the germline V gene. V shed 0 bases, J shed 6 bases, and the junction held 2 bases outside the gene matches. The CDR3 totals 13 residues. Here the CDR3 reads CASSLVQGAEQYF. Written as DNA, the CDR3 is TGTGCCAGCAGCTTGGTTCAGGGGGCCGAGCAGTACTTC.

The gene calls are TRBV5-1 and TRBJ2-6; D might be TRBD1 (5 bases). Germline V gene lookup returns CDR1 SGHRS and CDR2 YFSETQ. CDR3 length: 17 residues. V was pared by 0 bases and J by 1 base, with 11 bases between. CDR3 region: CASSLGGRLSGANVLTF. The DNA of the CDR3 is TGCGCCAGCAGCTTGGGGGGCCGATTATCTGGGGCCAACGTCCTGACTTTC.

The chain recombines TRBV6-5 with TRBJ2-7; 10 bases line up with TRBD2. CDR3 length: 14 amino acids. Germline trimming cut 6 bases from V and 2 bases from J; bases unmatched to any gene: 4. CDR1 and CDR2 (germline): MNHEY, SVGAGI. The CDR3 DNA is TGTGCCAGCAGGCGACTAGCGGGCCCCTACGAGCAGTACTTC. This sequence encodes CASRRLAGPYEQYF.

The chain combines TRBV5-1 with TRBJ2-5, with D perhaps matching TRBD1 (6 bases). The CDR3 sequence is 15 residues long. CDR1 and CDR2 (germline): SGHRS, YFSETQ. The V and J ends lost 4 bases and 0 bases respectively, with 13 bases between them. CDR3: CASSEGHGNQETQYF. CDR3 in DNA: TGCGCCAGCAGCGAGGGACACGGTAACCAAGAGACCCAGTACTTC.

CDR3 amino acids: CASSNGPSGEQFF. The CDR3 nucleotides read TGTGCCAGCAGTAATGGTCCATCAGGGGAGCAGTTCTTC. The J gene is TRBJ2-1, the V gene TRBV6-5, with a weak D call TRBD1 (5 bases). Trimming removed 5 bases from V and 10 bases from J, with 15 bases in between. This CDR3 is built from 13 residues. The germline gives CDR1 MNHEY, CDR2 SVGAGI.

This clone was counted a single time. The chain recombines TRBV27 with TRBJ2-5; D may be TRBD2 (7 bases). This CDR3 comprises 14 residues. V lost 1 base, J lost 5 bases, and 11 bases lay in between. CDR1 MNHEY and CDR2 SMNVEV come from the germline V gene (reference sequence). The CDR3 spells CASSLLGGLETQYF. Written as DNA, the CDR3 is TGTGCCAGCAGTTTATTGGGGGGGCTGGAGACCCAGTACTTC.

The chain uses TRBV5-1 and TRBJ1-4, with D possibly matching TRBD1 (5 bases). V shed 0 bases and J shed 7 bases, with 13 bases lying between them. Germline CDR1 SGHRS, CDR2 YFSETQ. The CDR3 sequence is 15 residues long. The CDR3 spells CASSLASGAGEKLFF. CDR3 nucleotides: TGCGCCAGCAGCTTGGCTTCCGGGGCGGGTGAAAAACTGTTTTTT. The whole variable domain, filled in from reference TRBV5-1 and TRBJ1-4, reads KAGVTQTPRYLIKTRGQQVTLSCSPISGHRSVSWYQQTPGQGLQFLFEYFSETQRNKGNFPGRFSGRQFSNSRSEMNVSTLELGDSALYLCASSLASGAGEKLFFGSGTQLSVL.

V usage is TRBV21-1 and J usage is TRBJ2-1; the tabulated D call, TRBD2, remains unverified against the DNA. TRBV21-1 is an annotated pseudogene. The CDR3 runs 16 residues. As DNA, the CDR3 is TGTGCCAGCAGCAAAGAAGGGAGGGCAGGGGAGAATGAGCAGTTCTTC. Translating it yields CASSKEGRAGENEQFF.

This rearrangement joins TRBV19 to TRBJ1-1; 9 nucleotides align to TRBD1. With V trimmed by 7 bases and J by 7 bases, 13 bases remained unmatched. CDR1 is LNHDA and CDR2 is SQIVND in the germline V gene (reference sequence). The length of the CDR3 is 15 residues. The CDR3 here is CASTPGQGLNGEAFF. The DNA for the CDR3 is TGTGCCAGTACCCCGGGACAGGGATTAAATGGTGAAGCTTTCTTT.

The rearrangement uses TRBV2 and TRBJ2-1; a weak D match, TRBD1 (6 bases). There are 11 residues in the CDR3. CDR1 and CDR2 from the germline V gene are SNHLY and FYNNEI. V lost 11 bases, J lost 7 bases, and 12 bases lay in between. In DNA form, the CDR3 reads TGTGCCTCGGACAGTCTAAATGAGCAGTTCTTC. This translates into CASDSLNEQFF.

The chain joins TRBV7-8 to TRBJ2-5; D unresolved. The V gene lost 1 base and the J gene lost 5 bases, with 11 bases spanning the gap. CDR3 length equals 14 residues. Germline V CDR1 and CDR2: SGHVS, FQNEAQ. This CDR3 is CASSLGDVRETQYF. DNA of the CDR3: TGTGCCAGCAGCTTAGGTGATGTTCGGGAGACCCAGTACTTC.

The chain couples TRBV2 to TRBJ1-2, with D hard to call. This CDR3 has 15 amino acids. Germline V gene sequence: CDR1 SNHLY, CDR2 FYNNEI. With 3 bases removed from V and 8 bases from J, the gap between germline ends came to 19 bases. For the CDR3, the DNA is TGTGCCAGCAGTGACGAGGCGGCTGGTCTCAGGGGCTACACCTTC. Its protein product is CASSDEAAGLRGYTF.

This chain's CDR3 is CASSVSPVSTDTQYF. The CDR3, as DNA: TGTGCCAGCAGCGTATCTCCGGTTAGCACAGATACGCAGTATTTT. The V gene is TRBV9, the J gene TRBJ2-3; D gene uncertain. With 1 base removed from V and 0 bases from J, the gap between germline ends came to 9 bases. CDR1 SGDLS and CDR2 YYNGEE come from the germline V gene. The CDR3 is 15 residues long.

This clone was observed once. The chain couples TRBV7-3 to TRBJ2-7, with 8 bases that match TRBD1. V lost 0 bases to trimming and J lost 6 bases; unmatched junction nucleotides: 7. The CDR3 is 15 residues long. From germline, CDR1 is SGHTA and CDR2 FQGTGA. CDR3 sequence (DNA): TGTGCCAGCAGCTTAACTCCAGGGGGCCTGGGCGAGCAGTACTTC. Amino acid sequence: CASSLTPGGLGEQYF.

The chain joins TRBV5-1 to TRBJ2-1; 7 bases are shared with TRBD2. The CDR3 loop spans 16 amino acids. V shed 3 bases, J shed 3 bases, and the junction held 9 bases outside the gene matches. Germline loops: CDR1 SGHRS, CDR2 YFSETQ. The CDR3: CASSWGAGSDYNEQFF. The CDR3 nucleotides read TGCGCCAGCAGCTGGGGAGCGGGGAGCGACTACAATGAGCAGTTCTTC.

The genes are TRBV13 and TRBJ2-7; TRBD1 matches at 9 bases. The CDR3 is 21 residues long. Germline-derived CDR1 and CDR2 are PRHDT and FYEKMQ (reference sequence). Trimming cost V 5 bases and J 4 bases; bases outside gene matches: 27. The CDR3 DNA reads as TGTGCCAGCAGCCCAGTCATATCCCGGGACAGGGACGCGAGTAAGGAATACGAGCAGTACTTC. It codes for CASSPVISRDRDASKEYEQYF.

The chain couples TRBV10-1 to TRBJ1-3; the D is unclear. The germline V gene encodes CDR1 WNHNN and CDR2 SYGVQD (reference sequence). V lost 3 bases and J lost 0, with 3 bases in between. The CDR3 loop spans 13 amino acids. As DNA, the CDR3 is TGCGCCAGCAGTGACAGCTCTGGAAACACCATATATTTT. The encoded protein is CASSDSSGNTIYF.

The V and J genes are TRBV27 and TRBJ1-5; D remains ambiguous. V was shortened by 8 bases and J by 5 bases, with 40 bases between the two germline ends. This CDR3 comprises 22 residues. From germline, CDR1 is MNHEY and CDR2 SMNVEV (reference sequence). CDR3 bases: TGTGCCAGCCCAACCCGCGAATCCCCGGGCCCCCCGAAGGTGCGTTTTTATCAGCCCCAGCATTTT. Translated: CASPTRESPGPPKVRFYQPQHF.

Regarding this clone: The sample holds other DNA sequences that translate to the same CDR3. The chain has TRBV7-9 and TRBJ1-1; D call uncertain. Trimming left V 1 base short and J 1 base short, with 4 bases between. Looked up from germline, CDR1 is SEHNR and CDR2 is FQNEAQ (reference sequence). The CDR3 has 13 amino acids. CDR3 sequence reads: CASSLGENTEAFF. The CDR3 bases are TGTGCCAGCAGCTTAGGAGAGAACACTGAAGCTTTCTTT.

The chain has TRBV19 and TRBJ2-1; 8 bases fit TRBD1. V lost 3 bases to trimming and J lost 10 bases; unmatched junction nucleotides: 11. The CDR3 is 15 amino acids. Germline lookup yields CDR1 LNHDA and CDR2 SQIVND (reference sequence). This CDR3 is CASSIGQGAVNEQFF. In DNA, the CDR3 is TGTGCCAGTAGTATCGGGCAGGGGGCAGTCAACGAGCAGTTCTTC. The full variable domain, completed using reference TRBV19 and TRBJ2-1, is DGGITQSPKYLFRKEGQNVTLSCEQNLNHDAMYWYRQDPGQGLRLIYYSQIVNDFQKGDIAEGYSVSREKKESFPLTVTSAQKNPTAFYLCASSIGQGAVNEQFFGPGTRLTVL.

The rearrangement joins TRBV10-3 to TRBJ2-7, with TRBD2 matching over 9 bases. V shed 6 bases and J 1 base; nucleotides not matched to a gene: 7. Germline V gives CDR1 ENHRY, CDR2 SYGVKD. The CDR3 extends over 15 amino acids. CDR3 DNA sequence: TGTGCCATCAGCTTTAGCGGGGGAGGATCCTACGAGCAGTACTTC. This gives the protein CAISFSGGGSYEQYF.

This chain uses TRBV7-9 with TRBJ1-5; D might be TRBD1 (5 bases). Germline V gene sequence: CDR1 SEHNR, CDR2 FQNEAQ (reference sequence). This CDR3 has 18 amino acids. V lost 1 base, J lost 3 bases, and 19 bases lay in between. In DNA, the CDR3 is TGTGCCAGCAGCTTAGGGAGAGCAGGGAGGGGACTCAATCAGCCCCAGCATTTT. Protein product: CASSLGRAGRGLNQPQHF.

A remark on this clone: Other DNA sequences from this sample encode an identical CDR3 as well. The CDR3 region is CASSPPGDTQYF. The CDR3, as DNA: TGTGCCAGCTCACCACCAGGAGATACGCAGTATTTT. The chain recombines TRBV18 with TRBJ2-3; D remains ambiguous. The V end was cut by 0 bases, the J end by 5 bases, with 3 bases between. The CDR3 loop spans 12 amino acids. CDR1 is KGHSH, CDR2 LQKENI, per germline.